Following are 11 T cell receptor beta chains from one sample sequenced in a study of cytomegalovirus exposure and HLA in healthy donors. 60 Vbeta and 13 Jbeta primers were used in PCR. Sequenced by immunoSEQ multiplex PCR; TCRdb stores in-frame clones only, minus some. Of approximately 150,000 clones listed, 79% are singletons. The specimen was PBMCs. The source of these receptors is a man between 50 and 59 years old in good health and CMV-seropositive.

With respect to this clone: The junction shows a germline mismatch at one end, possibly a read error. This rearrangement joins TRBV7-9 to TRBJ2-3; 13 bases align to TRBD2. Per the germline V gene, CDR1 is SEHNR and CDR2 is FQNEAQ (reference sequence). The CDR3 is 16 residues long. CDR3 nucleotide sequence: TGTTCCAGCAGCTGGGGACTAGCGGGGCGCACAGATACGCAGTATTTT. This encodes CSSSWGLAGRTDTQYF.

This sequence joins TRBV30 and TRBJ2-2; D is possibly TRBD2 (6 bases). The germline gives CDR1 GTSNPN, CDR2 SVGIG (reference sequence). The CDR3 is made up of 19 amino acids. Deletions cut 5 bases from V and 5 bases from J, with 30 bases between. This CDR3 is CAWSAPPGATREGTGELFF. The CDR3 nucleotides read TGTGCCTGGTCCGCCCCCCCCGGGGCAACGCGGGAAGGTACCGGGGAGCTGTTTTTT.

The rearrangement links TRBV21-1 to TRBJ2-5; the table's TRBD1 call for D was not verified on the DNA. TRBV21-1 is shown as a pseudogene. The CDR3 consists of 19 residues. CDR3 region: CASNTDPGGTGTVAETQYF. For the CDR3, the DNA is TGTGCCAGCAACACTGACCCAGGGGGGACAGGGACAGTTGCGGAGACCCAGTACTTC.

In regard to this clone: The sample contains more than one DNA sequence encoding this CDR3. The gene calls are TRBV28 and TRBJ2-7, with 13 bases matching TRBD2. This CDR3 has 14 amino acids. V lost 5 bases to trimming and J lost 4 bases; unmatched junction nucleotides: 2. Germline V lookup: CDR1 MDHEN, CDR2 SYDVKM. This chain's CDR3 is CASSLGLAGYEQYF. The CDR3 nucleotides are TGTGCCAGCAGTCTGGGACTAGCGGGATACGAGCAGTACTTC. Based on the CDR3 plus reference TRBV28 and TRBJ2-7, the full variable domain is DVKVTQSSRYLVKRTGEKVFLECVQDMDHENMFWYRQDPGLGLRLIYFSYDVKMKEKGDIPEGYSVSREKKERFSLILESASTNQTSMYLCASSLGLAGYEQYFGPGTRLTVT.

The V and J genes are TRBV4-1 and TRBJ2-3; TRBD1 is a possible D gene (7 bases). V lost 4 bases, J lost 2 bases, and 13 bases lay in between. Germline V CDR1 and CDR2: MGHRA, YSYEKL. The CDR3 consists of 15 residues. The CDR3 region is CASSRGTADTDTQYF. CDR3 DNA: TGCGCCAGCAGCCGCGGGACAGCGGACACAGATACGCAGTATTTT.

The chain links TRBV27 to TRBJ1-5; TRBD1 matches at 7 bases. Germline assignment: CDR1 MNHEY and CDR2 SMNVEV (reference sequence). The CDR3 runs 13 residues. After removal of 3 bases from V and 7 bases from J, the junction contained 3 bases not matched to a gene. DNA for the CDR3: TGTGCCAGCAGTTTTACAGGGGTCCAGCCCCAGCATTTT. Translating gives CASSFTGVQPQHF.

This clone was seen more than once but under ten times. The gene calls are TRBV2 and TRBJ2-3; 9 nucleotides line up with TRBD2. This CDR3 comprises 16 residues. Germline trimming cut 4 bases from V and 4 bases from J; bases unmatched to any gene: 9. CDR1 SNHLY and CDR2 FYNNEI come from the germline V gene. The CDR3 loop is CASSGVAGAGADTQYF. The DNA for the CDR3 is TGTGCCAGCAGTGGGGTAGCGGGAGCAGGGGCAGATACGCAGTATTTT.

The V and J genes are TRBV11-2 and TRBJ1-6; D gene uncertain. The V end was cut by 1 base, the J end by 13 bases, with 8 bases between. Germline-derived CDR1 and CDR2 are SGHAT and FQNNGV. The CDR3 sequence is 12 residues long. CDR3 in DNA: TGTGCCAGCAGCTTAGGCCCACAGCCCCTCCACTTT. Translating it yields CASSLGPQPLHF.

The genes are TRBV27 and TRBJ2-1; 10 nucleotides agree with TRBD2. Germline V gene lookup returns CDR1 MNHEY and CDR2 SMNVEV (reference sequence). With V trimmed by 6 bases and J by 4 bases, 6 bases remained unmatched. The CDR3 has 15 residues. The DNA for the CDR3 is TGTGCCAGCAGCCAAACTAGCGGGGCGTACAATGAGCAGTTCTTC. This translates into CASSQTSGAYNEQFF.

This CDR3 is CASRGDRGRRTDTQYF. The DNA for the CDR3 is TGTGCCAGCAGGGGGGACAGGGGGCGACGCACAGATACGCAGTATTTT. J is TRBJ2-3 and V is TRBV2; 12 bases match TRBD1. The V segment lost 6 bases and the J segment 1 base; nucleotides outside the gene matches: 5. CDR3 size: 16 residues. The germline V gene has CDR1 SNHLY and CDR2 FYNNEI.

V and J are TRBV5-4 and TRBJ2-6, with TRBD2 matching 14 bases. The CDR3 runs 18 residues. The V gene's germline CDR1 is SGHNT and CDR2 YYREEE (reference sequence). V shed 4 bases and J 2 bases; nucleotides not matched to a gene: 5. CDR3 sequence reads: CASSPGTSGSTGANVLTF. CDR3 DNA sequence: TGTGCCAGCAGCCCCGGGACTAGCGGGAGCACTGGGGCCAACGTCCTGACTTTC. The variable domain in full, completed from reference TRBV5-4 and TRBJ2-6, reads ETGVTQSPTHLIKTRGQQVTLRCSSQSGHNTVSWYQQALGQGPQFIFQYYREEENGRGNFPPRFSGLQFPNYSSELNVNALELDDSALYLCASSPGTSGSTGANVLTFGAGSRLTVL.